A single TCR beta chain is shown here with its context. A junction boundary mismatches the germline segment, possibly from a read error. TCRdb ran MiXCR on the reads and lists one entry per CDR3 protein. The table lists 25,000 to 35,000 distinct CDR3 sequences, 18% of them singletons. This CDR3 spans 15 amino acids. CDR1 and CDR2 (germline): SGHTA, FQGNSA. The sample comes from a study of patients with pleural tuberculosis. Sequenced sample: peripheral blood. This TCR derives from a human donor with pleural tuberculosis. This chain uses TRBV7-2 with TRBJ1-5; no clear D. The CDR3 sequence is CPSSLEFMSNQPQLF. DNA of the CDR3: TGTCCCAGCAGCTTAGAGTTCATGAGCAATCAGCCCCAGCTTTTT.